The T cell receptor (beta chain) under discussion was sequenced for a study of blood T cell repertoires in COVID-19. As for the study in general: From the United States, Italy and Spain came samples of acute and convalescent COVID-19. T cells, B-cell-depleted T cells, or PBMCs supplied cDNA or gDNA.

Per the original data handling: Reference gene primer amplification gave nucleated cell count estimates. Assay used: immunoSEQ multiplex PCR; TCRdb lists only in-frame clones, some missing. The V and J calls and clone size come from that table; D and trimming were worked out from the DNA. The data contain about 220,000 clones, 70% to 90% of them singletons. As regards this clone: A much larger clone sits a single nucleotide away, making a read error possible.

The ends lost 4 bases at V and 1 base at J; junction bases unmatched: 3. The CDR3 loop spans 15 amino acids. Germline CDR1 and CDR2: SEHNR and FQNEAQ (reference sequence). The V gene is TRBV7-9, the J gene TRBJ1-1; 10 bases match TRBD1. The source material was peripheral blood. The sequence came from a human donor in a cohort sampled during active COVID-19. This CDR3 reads CASSWGQGRNTEAFF. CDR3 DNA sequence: TGTGCCAGCAGCTGGGGACAGGGGAGGAACACTGAAGCTTTCTTT.